The 23 T cell receptor beta chains below all came from one sample that was sequenced in a study of post-analysis software for immune sequencing data. Study-wide results and caveats: Patients carried 5 or 6 TRBV segments more frequently than controls did, and TRBV5-6, TRBV5-1 and TRBV20-1 were among them.

For these TCRs, the target antigens are not known. cDNA libraries for TCR beta contained unique molecular identifiers. A single record per CDR3 protein comes from TCRdb applying MiXCR to the PCR reads. The sample consists of hundreds of thousands of distinct CDR3 sequences, approximately 59% of them appearing once. Specimen: blood. Receptor source: a girl aged 2 to 9 with multiple sclerosis.

The J gene is TRBJ2-4, the V gene TRBV14; D gene unclear. V gave up 2 bases and J gave up 3 bases, with 5 bases separating them. Germline values: CDR1 SGHDN, CDR2 FVKESK. CDR3 length: 13 amino acids. The CDR3 spells CASSQYSKNIQYF. The CDR3 DNA reads as TGTGCCAGCAGCCAATACAGCAAAAACATTCAGTACTTC.

This chain uses TRBV29-1 with TRBJ2-1; a possible D gene is TRBD2 (5 bases). The germline CDR1 and CDR2 sequences are SQVTM and ANQGSEA. V shed 6 bases and J shed 0 bases, with 15 bases lying between them. The CDR3 is 15 residues long. As DNA, the CDR3 is TGCAGCGTGGCCCGACCTGGGAGCTCCTACAATGAGCAGTTCTTC. Amino acid sequence: CSVARPGSSYNEQFF.

The chain carries TRBV12-3 or TRBV12-4 and TRBJ1-6, with TRBD1 as a possible D gene (6 bases). V lost 3 bases, J lost 7 bases, and 10 bases lay in between. The CDR3 contains 14 residues. CDR3 nucleotide sequence: TGTGCCAGCAGTTTTACAGGGTGGAATTCACCCCTCCACTTT. Encoded protein: CASSFTGWNSPLHF.

The chain links TRBV20-1 to TRBJ2-3, with 7 bases aligning to TRBD2. Germline assignment: CDR1 DFQATT and CDR2 SNEGSKA (reference sequence). J gave up 5 bases and V 8 bases, and 16 bases lay outside the gene matches. This CDR3 is 15 amino acids long. The CDR3 coding sequence is TGCAGTCCCTCCCCACGGCGGGAGCAATTAGATACGCAGTATTTT. Protein product: CSPSPRREQLDTQYF.

CDR3 amino acids: CASLSIDYGYTF. The CDR3 DNA reads TGTGCCAGCTTGTCGATTGACTATGGCTACACCTTC. The chain recombines TRBV28 with TRBJ1-2; D gene unclear. With 8 bases removed from V and 3 bases from J, the gap between germline ends came to 10 bases. CDR3 length: 12 amino acids. Germline V gives CDR1 MDHEN, CDR2 SYDVKM.

V usage is TRBV7-9 and J usage is TRBJ1-1, with D possibly TRBD1 on 6 matching bases. The CDR3 runs 13 residues. The V end lost 0 bases, the J end lost 11 bases, and 13 bases lay between the germline ends. Germline loops: CDR1 SEHNR, CDR2 FQNEAQ (reference sequence). The CDR3 DNA reads as TGTGCCAGCAGCTTAGCGCCCTCGGGGGCGGCTTTCTTT. Amino acids: CASSLAPSGAAFF.

The rearrangement uses TRBV12-3 or TRBV12-4 and TRBJ1-1, with D perhaps TRBD1 (6 bases). The V and J ends lost 6 bases and 3 bases respectively, with 11 bases between them. The CDR3 is made up of 13 amino acids. The CDR3 reads CASRTQGHTEAFF. CDR3 coding DNA: TGTGCCAGCAGGACACAGGGCCACACTGAAGCTTTCTTT.

The chain couples TRBV27 to TRBJ1-5; possibly TRBD1 for D (5 bases). From germline, CDR1 is MNHEY and CDR2 SMNVEV (reference sequence). The CDR3 spans 13 residues. V was pared by 4 bases and J by 4 bases, with 8 bases between. This chain's CDR3 is CASSWGINQPQHF. The DNA of the CDR3 is TGTGCCAGCAGTTGGGGCATTAATCAGCCCCAGCATTTT.

The chain recombines TRBV5-1 with TRBJ2-3; no clear D. The CDR3 length is 16 residues. The V gene lost 4 bases and the J gene lost 3 bases, with 18 bases spanning the gap. Germline lookup yields CDR1 SGHRS and CDR2 YFSETQ. CDR3 coding DNA: TGCGCCAGCAGCCCCGGTACCAGAGTCGGTACAGATACGCAGTATTTT. Its protein is CASSPGTRVGTDTQYF. Full variable domain (rest looked up from reference TRBV5-1 and TRBJ2-3): KAGVTQTPRYLIKTRGQQVTLSCSPISGHRSVSWYQQTPGQGLQFLFEYFSETQRNKGNFPGRFSGRQFSNSRSEMNVSTLELGDSALYLCASSPGTRVGTDTQYFGPGTRLTVL.

This clonotype has a handful of counts. This chain links TRBV7-9 with TRBJ1-2; D may be TRBD1 (5 bases). This CDR3 has 14 amino acids. Between the trimmed V and J ends, which lost 1 base and 7 bases, there was a span of 13 bases. CDR1 and CDR2 from the germline V gene are SEHNR and FQNEAQ (reference sequence). In DNA, the CDR3 is TGTGCCAGCAGCTTAGGGTTAGGGGATGGTGGCTACACCTTC. Its protein product is CASSLGLGDGGYTF. The full variable domain, its missing parts supplied by reference TRBV7-9 and TRBJ1-2, is DTGVSQNPRHKITKRGQNVTFRCDPISEHNRLYWYRQTLGQGPEFLTYFQNEAQLEKSRLLSDRFSAERPKGSFSTLEIQRTEQGDSAMYLCASSLGLGDGGYTFGSGTRLTVV.

This chain links TRBV9 with TRBJ2-3, with D possibly matching TRBD1 (6 bases). Germline CDR1 reads SGDLS; CDR2 reads YYNGEE. The CDR3 covers 16 residues. Trimming shortened V by 4 bases and J by 4 bases, and 19 bases separated the two germline ends. The CDR3 sequence is CASSPRGGEVADTQYF. The CDR3 bases are TGTGCCAGCAGCCCTCGAGGGGGAGAAGTCGCAGATACGCAGTATTTT.

This clonotype was recorded a few times. The chain recombines TRBV20-1 with TRBJ2-1, with 11 bases identical to TRBD1. Unmatched junction bases numbered 4, after V lost 3 bases and J lost 6 bases. The CDR3 covers 14 residues. The germline V gene has CDR1 DFQATT and CDR2 SNEGSKA (reference sequence). The CDR3 here is CSASGGQGVNEQFF. Written as DNA, the CDR3 is TGCAGTGCTAGCGGGGGACAGGGGGTCAATGAGCAGTTCTTC.

The chain combines TRBV4-3 with TRBJ2-3, with 13 bases fitting TRBD2. V was clipped by 4 bases and J by 1 base; unmatched bases: 2. Germline V gives CDR1 LGHNA, CDR2 YSLEER. The CDR3 contains 16 residues. The chain's CDR3 is CASSLTSGGGTDTQYF. The CDR3 DNA follows: TGCGCCAGCAGCCTCACTAGCGGGGGGGGCACAGATACGCAGTATTTT.

CDR3 region: CSAEGQDYSYNEQFF. The CDR3 nucleotides are TGCAGTGCTGAGGGGCAGGATTACTCCTACAATGAGCAGTTCTTC. The chain recombines TRBV20-1 with TRBJ2-1, with D perhaps assigned TRBD1 or TRBD2 (5 bases each). V gave up 5 bases and J gave up 0 bases, with 14 bases separating them. Germline V gene lookup returns CDR1 DFQATT and CDR2 SNEGSKA (reference sequence). The CDR3 consists of 15 residues.

V is TRBV10-1 and J is TRBJ2-6, with 10 bases identical to TRBD1. Germline V gene data show CDR1 as WNHNN and CDR2 as SYGVQD (reference sequence). CDR3 size: 17 residues. Losses at the gene ends were 0 bases for V and 3 bases for J; bases not matched to a gene: 2. CDR3 DNA: TGCGCCAGCAGTGAGTCGACAGGGGGCGGTGGGGCCAACGTCCTGACTTTC. Translation gives CASSESTGGGGANVLTF.

The chain links TRBV20-1 to TRBJ2-5; maybe TRBD1 (6 bases). Germline values: CDR1 DFQATT, CDR2 SNEGSKA (reference sequence). The CDR3 consists of 13 residues. V was trimmed by 6 bases and J by 1 base, leaving 12 bases between them. The CDR3 region has the DNA TGCAGTGCCGTTCGGACAGCCCAAGAGACCCAGTACTTC. Its protein is CSAVRTAQETQYF.

This chain uses TRBV15 with TRBJ2-1; 10 bases match TRBD1. Per the germline V gene, CDR1 is LNHNV and CDR2 is YYDKDF (reference sequence). This CDR3 spans 14 amino acids. Trimming cost V 0 bases and J 8 bases; bases outside gene matches: 1. CDR3 loop: CATSREGQGDEQFF. DNA of the CDR3: TGTGCCACCAGCAGAGAAGGACAGGGGGATGAGCAGTTCTTC.

The chain recombines TRBV29-1 with TRBJ2-5, with 10 nucleotides matching TRBD1. The CDR3 is 16 amino acids. Germline trimming cut 4 bases from V and 2 bases from J; bases unmatched to any gene: 10. In germline, CDR1 is SQVTM, CDR2 ANQGSEA. The CDR3, as DNA: TGCAGCGTTGCTTTTCGAAGGACAGGGGGGCAAGAGACCCAGTACTTC. Its translation: CSVAFRRTGGQETQYF.

This sequence joins TRBV11-2 and TRBJ2-1, with D possibly being TRBD2 (5 bases). Trimming stripped 1 base from V and 7 bases from J, with 8 bases between. The germline CDR1 and CDR2 sequences are SGHAT and FQNNGV. The CDR3 has 13 residues. The CDR3 coding sequence is TGTGCCAGCAGCTTAGCGGGGTTGAATGAGCAGTTCTTC. Its translation is CASSLAGLNEQFF.

The J gene is TRBJ2-5, the V gene TRBV29-1, with no clear D. Deletions cut 3 bases from V and 5 bases from J, with 13 bases between. CDR1 and CDR2 from the germline V gene are SQVTM and ANQGSEA. The CDR3 is 13 residues long. The CDR3: CSVEDRIYETQYF. As DNA, the CDR3 is TGCAGCGTTGAGGACCGCATATACGAGACCCAGTACTTC.

The table lists this clonotype with a few counts. V and J are TRBV12-3 or TRBV12-4 and TRBJ2-5, with D perhaps matching TRBD2 (7 bases). The CDR3 has 14 amino acids. Trimming cost V 3 bases and J 5 bases, with 13 bases left between them. CDR3: CASSLAGAWETQYF. Here the CDR3 DNA reads TGTGCCAGCAGTTTGGCGGGGGCGTGGGAGACCCAGTACTTC.

The rearrangement links TRBV5-1 to TRBJ2-7; D ambiguous. The DNA end is a closer match to TRBJ2-5, so the J assignment may be wrong. This CDR3 contains 13 residues. CDR1 SGHRS and CDR2 YFSETQ come from the germline V gene. The CDR3 protein is CASAPSGDETQYF. The CDR3 nucleotides are TGCGCCAGCGCCCCCTCAGGAGATGAGACCCAGTACTTC.

The chain has TRBV20-1 and TRBJ2-3; D is undetermined. Germline V gives CDR1 DFQATT, CDR2 SNEGSKA (reference sequence). V dropped 0 bases and J dropped 2 bases, with 18 bases sitting between them. The CDR3 runs 17 residues. The CDR3: CSARDPASTAPTDTQYF. Written as DNA, the CDR3 is TGCAGTGCTAGAGATCCTGCGTCTACAGCACCCACAGATACGCAGTATTTT.